This entry describes one T cell receptor (beta chain). Its target is not known. PCR was performed using 60 Vbeta and 13 Jbeta primers. Using immunoSEQ multiplex PCR, the repertoire was profiled, and TCRdb retains in-frame clones only, with some absent. The sample records 100,000 to 150,000 clones, under 80% being singletons. This sample was taken from a study of cytomegalovirus exposure and HLA in healthy donors. Study results and caveats: The authors listed around 150 TCR beta chains as cytomegalovirus-associated. Later on, an analysis tied approximately 17,000 TCR beta sequences to HLA alleles at 0.05 false discovery rate.

CDR3 length: 16 residues. Germline V gene data show CDR1 as SGHRS and CDR2 as YFSETQ. V was clipped by 0 bases and J by 4 bases; unmatched bases: 7. The chain employs TRBV5-1 and TRBJ2-3; 8 bases are shared with TRBD2. Sequencing was done on a sample of PBMCs. The receptor was derived from a man in his 60s in good health and CMV-seropositive. The CDR3 loop reads CASSLAGVSGADTQYF. The CDR3 region has the DNA TGCGCCAGCAGCTTGGCCGGTGTTAGCGGGGCAGATACGCAGTATTTT.